Listed below are T cell receptor beta chains from one sample, sequenced in a study of blood T cell repertoires in COVID-19. Repertoires were generated with immunoSEQ multiplex PCR, while TCRdb's copy carries only in-frame clones and drops some. Here the sample spans roughly 480,000 clones, roughly 89% being singletons. Sequenced sample: peripheral blood. The receptors were gathered from a man between 18 and 29 years old with COVID-19, enrolled during active disease. Each CDR3 is given with its conserved first and last residue. Each record gives: J gene, D gene, clone size, V gene, CDR3 DNA, CDR3 protein. A D gene is named only where the DNA matches it firmly. Rows give clone size only sometimes, using once, few, many, or a class for an expanded clone.

>TRBJ2-3|TRBD2|-|TRBV24-1
TGTGCCACCAGTGAATCAGCGGGGGGGCCTATCCCAGATACGCAGTATTTT
CATSESAGGPIPDTQYF
>TRBJ1-2|-|-|TRBV9
TGTGCCAGCAGCTCCCAGGCCTATGGCTACACCTTC
CASSSQAYGYTF
>TRBJ1-2|-|-|TRBV7-2
TGTGCCAGCAGCTTAGTGCAGGGTAACTATGGCTACACCTTC
CASSLVQGNYGYTF
>TRBJ2-2|TRBD2|-|TRBV6-5
TGTGCCAGTAAGCGGGGGACGAACACCGGGGAGCTGTTTTTT
CASKRGTNTGELFF
>TRBJ1-2|-|-|TRBV23-1
TGCGCCAGCAGCCGCGGCCCGGGGGACCGGGACTATGGCTACACCTTC
CASSRGPGDRDYGYTF
>TRBJ1-3|TRBD1|-|TRBV19
TGTGCCAGTAGTATAGGCGGACAGGCTTTCACGGACACCATATATTTT
CASSIGGQAFTDTIYF
>TRBJ2-5|TRBD2|-|TRBV6-5
TGTGCCAGCAGCGGGGGGTCGGTACAAGAGACCCAGTACTTC
CASSGGSVQETQYF
>TRBJ2-2|-|-|TRBV7-9
TGTGCCAGCAGCTTGGGCCCCGGGGAGCTGTTTTTT
CASSLGPGELFF
>TRBJ2-2|-|-|TRBV7-6
TGTGCCAGCAGCTCCCCGGGACAACTAATGATTTCACCGGATCTGTTTTTT
CASSSPGQLMISPDLFF
>TRBJ1-5|-|-|TRBV2
TGTGCCAGCAAGGTGGCCAGGGGAAGCAATCAGCCCCAGCATTTT
CASKVARGSNQPQHF
>TRBJ2-2|-|-|TRBV3-1/TRBV3-2
TGTGCCAGCAGCCAAGTTTTCAGGGCGGGGACCGGGGAGCTGTTTTTT
CASSQVFRAGTGELFF
>TRBJ2-3|TRBD2|once|TRBV24-1
TGTGCCACCAGTGATTATGGTGGAACTAGCGGAAGCACAGATACGCAGTATTTT
CATSDYGGTSGSTDTQYF
>TRBJ2-4|TRBD1|-|TRBV7-9
TGTGCCAGCAGCTTATACGGGGCAGGGGGCTCAGGAAACATTCAGTACTTC
CASSLYGAGGSGNIQYF
>TRBJ1-2|TRBD1|-|TRBV6-1
TGTGCCAGCAGTGAAGAGAGGGACAGGGTCGGCTACACCTTC
CASSEERDRVGYTF
>TRBJ1-1|-|once|TRBV21-1
TGTGCCAGCAGCAAGGTGAGGGCGGGGAACACTGAAGCTTTCTTT
CASSKVRAGNTEAFF
>TRBJ1-5|TRBD1|few|TRBV6-5
TGTGCCAGCAGTTACTCGACAGGGCGGAATCAGCCCCAGCATTTT
CASSYSTGRNQPQHF
>TRBJ2-7|TRBD2|once|TRBV7-9
TGTGCCAGCAGCTTAAAAGGCGGGAGAAGCTACGAGCAGTACTTC
CASSLKGGRSYEQYF
>TRBJ2-2|TRBD1|-|TRBV7-6
TGTGCCAGCAGCCCGACAGGGCTAAAGAAGACCGGGGAGCTGTTTTTT
CASSPTGLKKTGELFF
>TRBJ1-6|-|-|TRBV27
TGTGCCAGCAGTTTATTTCAGGGTTATAATTCACCCCTCCACTTT
CASSLFQGYNSPLHF
>TRBJ2-1|-|-|TRBV5-1
TGCGCCAGCAGCTTGGTGGGCGTTGGGGAGCAGTTCTTC
CASSLVGVGEQFF
>TRBJ1-2|TRBD1|-|TRBV5-4
TGTGCCAGCAGCTTTAGCCCAGGGGGAGAAAATGGCTACACCTTC
CASSFSPGGENGYTF
>TRBJ2-3|-|-|TRBV25-1
TGTGCCAGCAGTGATGGGGGGGCAGGGTTCAGAGATACGCAGTATTTT
CASSDGGAGFRDTQYF
>TRBJ2-7|TRBD2|-|TRBV6-5
TGTGCCAGCAGTTACCGGACTAGCCCGTACGAGCAGTACTTC
CASSYRTSPYEQYF
>TRBJ2-2|-|-|TRBV6-5
TGTGCCAGTCGGGGTTTAAGGAACACCGGGGAGCTGTTTTTT
CASRGLRNTGELFF
>TRBJ2-3|-|-|TRBV18
TGTGCCAGCTCACCACCGAACGGGGTCGGCACAGATACGCAGTATTTT
CASSPPNGVGTDTQYF
>TRBJ1-2|-|-|TRBV3-1/TRBV3-2
TGTGCCAGCAAACAGGGCGCCTACTACACCTTC
CASKQGAYYTF
>TRBJ1-2|-|-|TRBV13
TGTGCCAGCAGCCCCAGGAGCCTCAGGGGATTTAGCTATGGCTACACCTTC
CASSPRSLRGFSYGYTF
>TRBJ2-1|TRBD2|once|TRBV12-5
TGTGCTAGTGCCTGGACTAGCGGGAGGAATGAGCAGTTCTTC
CASAWTSGRNEQFF
>TRBJ2-1|-|-|TRBV19
TGTGCCAGCTCCGTGGGGGGGGGCCCCTACAATGAGCAGTTCTTC
CASSVGGGPYNEQFF
>TRBJ2-5|-|-|TRBV18
TGTGCCAGCTCACCGGGTGGAGAGGAGACCCAGTACTTC
CASSPGGEETQYF
>TRBJ1-5|-|once|TRBV5-6
TGTGCCAGCAGTCTTTTAGGGGAATATAGCAATCAGCCCCAGCATTTT
CASSLLGEYSNQPQHF
>TRBJ2-1|-|-|TRBV10-3
TGTGCCATCAGTGAGGGACAGTTCTACAATGAGCAGTTCTTC
CAISEGQFYNEQFF
>TRBJ2-3|TRBD2|-|TRBV12-5
TGTGCTAGTGGTTTGGTACCACTAGCGGGAGTGCCAGATACGCAGTATTTT
CASGLVPLAGVPDTQYF
>TRBJ2-1|TRBD2|-|TRBV5-4
TGTGCCAGCAGCTTTTGGACTAGCGGGAGTGGTGAGCAGTTCTTC
CASSFWTSGSGEQFF
>TRBJ2-7|-|-|TRBV27
TGTGCCAGCAGTTTCCTCTGGGACATTAAGCCCGACGAGCAGTACTTC
CASSFLWDIKPDEQYF
>TRBJ1-6|-|-|TRBV5-1
TGCGCCAGCAGCTTCCTGAATTCACCCCTCCACTTT
CASSFLNSPLHF
>TRBJ2-3|-|-|TRBV19
TGTGCCAGTAGTAGGGCGGATACGCAGTATTTT
CASSRADTQYF
>TRBJ1-1|-|-|TRBV4-1
TGCGCCAGCAGCCACCCTAGTGGTACAGGTCCTGAAGCTTTCTTT
CASSHPSGTGPEAFF
>TRBJ1-1|TRBD1|once|TRBV19
TGTGCCAGTAGTATAGGGGACAGGGGAAACACTGAAGCTTTCTTT
CASSIGDRGNTEAFF
>TRBJ1-3|-|once|TRBV15
TGTGCCACCAGCCCCGGAGGGGGGGTTGTTACTGGAAACACCATATATTTT
CATSPGGGVVTGNTIYF
>TRBJ2-1|TRBD2|-|TRBV5-4
TGTGCCAGCAGCTTGCGGGCAGCGGGAGGGCCGGCTGAGCAGTTCTTC
CASSLRAAGGPAEQFF
>TRBJ2-7|TRBD1|-|TRBV19
TGTGCCAGTAGTTCCAGAACAGGGGTCGAGCAGTACTTC
CASSSRTGVEQYF
>TRBJ1-3|-|once|TRBV28
TGTGCCAGCGGGTACCAGGACACCATATATTTT
CASGYQDTIYF
>TRBJ2-7|TRBD1|-|TRBV19
TGTGCCAGTAGATCCGGGACAGGGTTTTACGAGCAGTACTTC
CASRSGTGFYEQYF
>TRBJ2-3|TRBD1|-|TRBV7-8
TGTGCCAGCAGCGGGGACAGCCTACGGAATACGCAGTATTTT
CASSGDSLRNTQYF
>TRBJ2-7|-|-|TRBV5-6
TGTGCCAGCAGCTTAAACCTAGTAGTCTACGAGCAGTACTTC
CASSLNLVVYEQYF
>TRBJ2-5|TRBD2|-|TRBV3-1/TRBV3-2
TGTGCCAGCAGCCGCTCCGGGACTAGCGGGGGCCCACAAGAGACCCAGTACTTC
CASSRSGTSGGPQETQYF
>TRBJ2-3|TRBD1|-|TRBV3-1/TRBV3-2
TGTGCCAGCAGCCGACAGGGCTTAGGTCGCACAGATACGCAGTATTTT
CASSRQGLGRTDTQYF
>TRBJ2-2|TRBD2|-|TRBV5-1
TGCGCCAGCAGCCCATGGACTAGCGGGGGCACCGGGGAGCTGTTTTTT
CASSPWTSGGTGELFF
>TRBJ1-3|-|once|TRBV7-8
TGTGCCAGCAGCTATCACTCTGGAAACACCATATATTTT
CASSYHSGNTIYF
>TRBJ2-1|TRBD2|-|TRBV18
TGTGCCAGCTCACCAAGGCGGGAGGGTGATGAGCAGTTCTTC
CASSPRREGDEQFF
>TRBJ2-1|TRBD2|-|TRBV7-9
TGTGCCAGCAGCACCCGACCTAGCGGAGAAGACAATGAGCAGTTCTTC
CASSTRPSGEDNEQFF
>TRBJ2-7|TRBD2|-|TRBV2
TGTGCCAGCGCGGTCGGACGGGAGGGCGAGCAGTACTTC
CASAVGREGEQYF
>TRBJ2-7|TRBD2|-|TRBV27
TGTGCCAGCAGCCCCACTAGCGGACTATCCTACGAGCAGTACTTC
CASSPTSGLSYEQYF
>TRBJ2-5|TRBD2|-|TRBV5-4
TGTGCCAGCGGCCCCGGGACTACTCAAGAGACCCAGTACTTC
CASGPGTTQETQYF
>TRBJ2-7|-|-|TRBV6-1
TGTGCCAGCAGTGATGGGGGGGCTCCGTCCTACGAGCAGTACTTC
CASSDGGAPSYEQYF
>TRBJ1-5|-|-|TRBV20-1
TGCAGTGCTCCGTCGGGCGGGGCCCAGCATTTT
CSAPSGGAQHF